This T cell receptor (beta chain) was profiled in a study of cytomegalovirus exposure and HLA in healthy donors. Concerning this clone: Its antigen is as yet unknown.

Every donor was a healthy person donating bone marrow. Overall study results and limits: Later genetic work tied a missense DCLRE1C variant to beta-chain V and J trimming. The listing of 150 or so TCR beta chains classed them as cytomegalovirus-associated.

PCR primers comprised 60 Vbeta and 13 Jbeta primers. Sequencing was performed with immunoSEQ multiplex PCR; in TCRdb, only in-frame clones are kept and a portion is missing. The sample has 100,000 to 150,000 clones, approximately 80% seen once. Source material: PBMCs. This TCR was recovered from a man aged 18 to 29 in good health and CMV-seronegative.

The CDR3 loop is CASSGAGGAITEAFF. The DNA for the CDR3 is TGTGCCAGTAGTGGGGCCGGGGGGGCTATCACTGAAGCTTTCTTT. The V gene is TRBV19, the J gene TRBJ1-1; tentatively, D is TRBD1 (6 bases). CDR3 size: 15 residues. V was pared by 5 bases and J by 4 bases, with 17 bases between. Germline lookup yields CDR1 LNHDA and CDR2 SQIVND (reference sequence).